The TCR beta chain described here comes from a study of technical replicates of blood from a few donors. V lost 2 bases, J lost 2 bases, and 8 bases stayed unmatched. This CDR3 has 16 residues. Germline CDR1 reads SGHRS; CDR2 reads YFSETQ. This table comes from immunoSEQ multiplex PCR, and its TCRdb copy is limited to in-frame clones, with some not included. Among around 97,000 clones listed, 95% to 97% were seen once. Sample: T cells isolated from PBMCs. This chain uses TRBV5-1 with TRBJ2-3; TRBD2 agrees at 7 bases. The TCR was taken from a human donor in good health. The CDR3: CASSLHGGFLTDTQYF. The CDR3 coding sequence is TGCGCCAGCAGCTTACACGGGGGGTTCCTCACAGATACGCAGTATTTT.